This TCR beta chain derives from a study of response to subunit inactivated influenza vaccine. Study conclusions and caveats: The authors suggested that few new T cells are recruited per seasonal influenza vaccination.

The CDR3 runs 11 residues. Trimming took 1 base from V and 5 from J, leaving 5 bases between them. Germline V lookup: CDR1 DFQATT, CDR2 SNEGSKA (reference sequence). Each CDR3 protein gets one entry after TCRdb re-called the RT-PCR reads with MiXCR. The sample contains approximately 310,000 distinct CDR3 sequences, just over 20% of which appear only once. This clonotype has at least ten counts. Its cognate antigen is unknown. V gene TRBV20-1 combines with J gene TRBJ1-2; D unclear. The receptor's source is a man aged 45 to 70 who received an inactivated influenza vaccine. The material sequenced was PBMCs from blood, taken around 22 months after vaccination. The CDR3 protein is CSARGTYGYTF. CDR3 nucleotides: TGCAGTGCTAGAGGCACGTATGGCTACACCTTC.